This T cell receptor (beta chain) was captured in a study of cytomegalovirus exposure and HLA in healthy donors. General study findings and limits: In vitro assays verified that a few CMV-associated chains recognized CMV antigens specifically.

Method: immunoSEQ multiplex PCR; TCRdb's copy keeps in-frame clones and lacks some. The sample has 85,000 to 120,000 clones, about 95% seen once. This clone is a singleton in its sample. Antigen: not known. Per germline, CDR1 SGHDT and CDR2 YYEEEE. This CDR3 region has 16 residues. The J segment lost 2 bases and the V segment lost 4 bases, leaving 7 bases of the junction unmatched. The sequence was obtained from a woman under 30 in good health and CMV-seronegative. The rearrangement uses TRBV5-6 and TRBJ2-3; TRBD2 matches at 10 bases. Sequenced sample: PBMCs. The CDR3 here is CASSAALAGLTDTQYF. DNA for the CDR3: TGTGCCAGCAGCGCGGCACTAGCGGGGCTCACAGATACGCAGTATTTT. The full variable domain, its missing parts supplied by reference TRBV5-6 and TRBJ2-3, is DAGVTQSPTHLIKTRGQQVTLRCSPKSGHDTVSWYQQALGQGPQFIFQYYEEEERQRGNFPDRFSGHQFPNYSSELNVNALLLGDSALYLCASSAALAGLTDTQYFGPGTRLTVL.